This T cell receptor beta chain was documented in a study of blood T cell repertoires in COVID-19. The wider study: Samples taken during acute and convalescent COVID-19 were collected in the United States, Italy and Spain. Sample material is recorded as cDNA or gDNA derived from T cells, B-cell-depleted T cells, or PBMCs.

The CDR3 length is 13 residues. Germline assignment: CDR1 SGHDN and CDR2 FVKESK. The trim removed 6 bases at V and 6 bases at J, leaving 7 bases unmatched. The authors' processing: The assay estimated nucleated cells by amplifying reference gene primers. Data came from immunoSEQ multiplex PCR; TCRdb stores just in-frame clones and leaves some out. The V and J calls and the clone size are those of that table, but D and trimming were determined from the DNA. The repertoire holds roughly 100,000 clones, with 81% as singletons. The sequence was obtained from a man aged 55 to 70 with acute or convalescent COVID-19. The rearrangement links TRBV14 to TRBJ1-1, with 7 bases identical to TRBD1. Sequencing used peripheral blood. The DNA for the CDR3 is TGTGCCAGCAGAAAGGCGCAGGGGGCTGAAGCTTTCTTT. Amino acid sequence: CASRKAQGAEAFF.